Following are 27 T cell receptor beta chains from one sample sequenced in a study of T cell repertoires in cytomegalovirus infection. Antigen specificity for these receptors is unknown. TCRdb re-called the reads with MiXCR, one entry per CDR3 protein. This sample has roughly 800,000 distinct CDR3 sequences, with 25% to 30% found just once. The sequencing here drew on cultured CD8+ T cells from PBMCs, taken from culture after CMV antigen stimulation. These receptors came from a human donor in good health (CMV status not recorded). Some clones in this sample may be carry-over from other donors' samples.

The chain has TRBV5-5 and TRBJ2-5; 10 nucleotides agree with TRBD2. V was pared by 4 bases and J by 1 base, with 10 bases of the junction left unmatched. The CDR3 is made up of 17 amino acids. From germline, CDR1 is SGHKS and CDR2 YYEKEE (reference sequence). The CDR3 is CASSPTLAGALQETQYF. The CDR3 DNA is TGTGCCAGCAGCCCCACCCTAGCGGGGGCCCTCCAAGAGACCCAGTACTTC.

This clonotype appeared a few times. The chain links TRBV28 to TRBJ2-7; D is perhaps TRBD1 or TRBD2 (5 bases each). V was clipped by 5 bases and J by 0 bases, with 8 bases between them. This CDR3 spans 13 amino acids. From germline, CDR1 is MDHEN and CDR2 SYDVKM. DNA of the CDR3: TGTGCCAGCAGTGGGGGAATCTCCTACGAGCAGTACTTC. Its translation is CASSGGISYEQYF.

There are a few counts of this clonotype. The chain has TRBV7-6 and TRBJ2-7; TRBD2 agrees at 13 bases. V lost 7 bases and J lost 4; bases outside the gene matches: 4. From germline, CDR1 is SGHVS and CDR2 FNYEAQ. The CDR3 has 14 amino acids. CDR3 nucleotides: TGTGCCAGCAAGGGACTAGCGGGGCCGTACGAGCAGTACGTC. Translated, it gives CASKGLAGPYEQYV.

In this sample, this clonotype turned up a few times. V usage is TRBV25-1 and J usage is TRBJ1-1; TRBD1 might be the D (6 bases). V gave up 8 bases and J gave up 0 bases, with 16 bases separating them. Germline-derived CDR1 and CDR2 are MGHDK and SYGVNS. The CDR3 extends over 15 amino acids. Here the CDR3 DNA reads TGTGCCAGCGCCAGGACAGCCGTTATGAACACTGAAGCTTTCTTT. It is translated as CASARTAVMNTEAFF. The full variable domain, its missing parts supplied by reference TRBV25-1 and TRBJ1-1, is EADIYQTPRYLVIGTGKKITLECSQTMGHDKMYWYQQDPGMELHLIHYSYGVNSTEKGDLSSESTVSRIRTEHFPLTLESARPSHTSQYLCASARTAVMNTEAFFGQGTRLTVV.

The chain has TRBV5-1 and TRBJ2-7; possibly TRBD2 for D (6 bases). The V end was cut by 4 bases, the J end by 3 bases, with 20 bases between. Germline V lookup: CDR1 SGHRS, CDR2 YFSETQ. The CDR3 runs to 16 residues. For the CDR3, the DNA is TGCGCCAGCAGCGCCTCGCCTAGTCCGGGGGACTACGAGCAGTACTTC. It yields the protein CASSASPSPGDYEQYF. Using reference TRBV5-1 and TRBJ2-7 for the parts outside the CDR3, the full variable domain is KAGVTQTPRYLIKTRGQQVTLSCSPISGHRSVSWYQQTPGQGLQFLFEYFSETQRNKGNFPGRFSGRQFSNSRSEMNVSTLELGDSALYLCASSASPSPGDYEQYFGPGTRLTVT.

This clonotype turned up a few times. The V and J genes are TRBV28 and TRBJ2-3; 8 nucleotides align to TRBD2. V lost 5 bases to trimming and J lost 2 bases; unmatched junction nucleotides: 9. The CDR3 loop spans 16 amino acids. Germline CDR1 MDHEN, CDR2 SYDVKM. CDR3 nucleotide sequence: TGTGCCAGCAGTGCTCCACGAGCGGGGGACACAGATACGCAGTATTTT. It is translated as CASSAPRAGDTDTQYF.

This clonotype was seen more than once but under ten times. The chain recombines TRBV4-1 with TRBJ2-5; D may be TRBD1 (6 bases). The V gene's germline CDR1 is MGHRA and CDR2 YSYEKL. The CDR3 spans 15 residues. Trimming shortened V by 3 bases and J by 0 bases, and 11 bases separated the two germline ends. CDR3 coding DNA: TGCGCCAGCAGCCACGGGACATCGTACCAAGAGACCCAGTACTTC. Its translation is CASSHGTSYQETQYF.

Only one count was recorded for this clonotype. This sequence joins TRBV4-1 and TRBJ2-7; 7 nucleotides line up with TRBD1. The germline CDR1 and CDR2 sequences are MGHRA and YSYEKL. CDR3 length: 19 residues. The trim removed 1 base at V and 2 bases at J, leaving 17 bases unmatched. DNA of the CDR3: TGCGCCAGCAGCCAAGCAGTGGGGACGACAGGGAAAGTCGCCTACGAGCAGTACTTC. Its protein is CASSQAVGTTGKVAYEQYF.

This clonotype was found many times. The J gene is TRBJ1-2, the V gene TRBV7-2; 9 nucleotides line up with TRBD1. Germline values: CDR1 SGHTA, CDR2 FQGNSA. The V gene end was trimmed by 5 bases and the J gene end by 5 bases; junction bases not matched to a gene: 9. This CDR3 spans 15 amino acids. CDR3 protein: CASSPLTGGGYGYTF. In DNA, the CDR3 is TGTGCCAGCAGCCCTCTGACAGGGGGGGGATATGGCTACACCTTC.

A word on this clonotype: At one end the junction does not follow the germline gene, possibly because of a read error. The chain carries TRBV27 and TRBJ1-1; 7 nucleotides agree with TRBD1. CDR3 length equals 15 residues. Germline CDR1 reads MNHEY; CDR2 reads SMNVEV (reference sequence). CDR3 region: CASSPRTGQNTEALF. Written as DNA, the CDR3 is TGTGCCAGCAGTCCCCGGACAGGTCAGAACACTGAAGCTCTCTTT.

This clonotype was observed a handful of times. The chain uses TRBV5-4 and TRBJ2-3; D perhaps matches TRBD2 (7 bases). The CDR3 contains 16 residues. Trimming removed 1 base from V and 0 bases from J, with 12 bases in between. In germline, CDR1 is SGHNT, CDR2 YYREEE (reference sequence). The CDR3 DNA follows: TGTGCCAGCAGCTTGACGGGGGGCCCTAGCACAGATACGCAGTATTTT. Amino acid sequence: CASSLTGGPSTDTQYF. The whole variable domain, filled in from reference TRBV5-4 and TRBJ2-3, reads ETGVTQSPTHLIKTRGQQVTLRCSSQSGHNTVSWYQQALGQGPQFIFQYYREEENGRGNFPPRFSGLQFPNYSSELNVNALELDDSALYLCASSLTGGPSTDTQYFGPGTRLTVL.

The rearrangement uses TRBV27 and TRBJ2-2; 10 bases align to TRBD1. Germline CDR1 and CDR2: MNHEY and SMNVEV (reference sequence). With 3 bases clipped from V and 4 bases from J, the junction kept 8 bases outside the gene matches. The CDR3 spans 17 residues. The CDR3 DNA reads TGTGCCAGCAGTTTTATCGGGACAGGGGCCACCACCGGGGAGCTGTTTTTT. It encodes CASSFIGTGATTGELFF.

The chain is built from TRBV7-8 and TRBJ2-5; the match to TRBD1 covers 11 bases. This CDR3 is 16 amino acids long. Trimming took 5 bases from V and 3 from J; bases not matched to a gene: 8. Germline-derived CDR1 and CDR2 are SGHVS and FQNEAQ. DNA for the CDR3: TGTGCCAGCAGCCAGCCGGGACAGGGGGAAGAAGAGACCCAGTACTTC. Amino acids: CASSQPGQGEEETQYF. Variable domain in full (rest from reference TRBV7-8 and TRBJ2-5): GAGVSQSPRYKVAKRGQDVALRCDPISGHVSLFWYQQALGQGPEFLTYFQNEAQLDKSGLPSDRFFAERPEGSVSTLKIQRTQQEDSAVYLCASSQPGQGEEETQYFGPGTRLLVL.

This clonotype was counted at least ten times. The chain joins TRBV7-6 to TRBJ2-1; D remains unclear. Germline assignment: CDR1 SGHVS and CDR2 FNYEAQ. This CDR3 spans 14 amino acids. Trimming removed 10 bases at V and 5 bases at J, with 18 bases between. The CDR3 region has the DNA TGTGCCACCTCTGGCGGCATGCCCGACAATGAGCAGTTCTTC. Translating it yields CATSGGMPDNEQFF. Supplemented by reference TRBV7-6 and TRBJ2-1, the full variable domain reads GAGVSQSPRYKVTKRGQDVALRCDPISGHVSLYWYRQALGQGPEFLTYFNYEAQQDKSGLPNDRFSAERPEGSISTLTIQRTEQRDSAMYRCATSGGMPDNEQFFGPGTRLTVL.

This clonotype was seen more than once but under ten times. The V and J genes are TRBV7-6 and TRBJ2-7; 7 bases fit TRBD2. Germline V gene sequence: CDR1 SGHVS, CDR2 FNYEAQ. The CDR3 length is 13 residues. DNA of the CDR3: TGTGCTAGGGAGGGGAAGGTTCGGCGCGAGCAGTACGTC. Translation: CAREGKVRREQYV.

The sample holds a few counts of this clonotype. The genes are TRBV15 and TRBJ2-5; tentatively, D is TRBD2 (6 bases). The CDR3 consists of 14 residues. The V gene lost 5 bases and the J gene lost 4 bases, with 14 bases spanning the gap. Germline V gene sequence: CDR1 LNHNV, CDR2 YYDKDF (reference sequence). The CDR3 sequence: CATSGVGLAETQYF. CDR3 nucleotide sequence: TGTGCCACCAGCGGAGTGGGACTGGCAGAGACCCAGTACTTC.

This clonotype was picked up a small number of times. CDR3 region: CASSMGGQTDTQYF. CDR3 coding DNA: TGTGCCAGCAGCATGGGAGGACAGACAGATACGCAGTATTTT. This chain connects TRBV5-6 to TRBJ2-3; D possibly uses TRBD1 or TRBD2 (6 bases each). Per germline, CDR1 SGHDT and CDR2 YYEEEE. The CDR3 has 14 residues. The V gene lost 4 bases and the J gene lost 3 bases, with 12 bases spanning the gap.

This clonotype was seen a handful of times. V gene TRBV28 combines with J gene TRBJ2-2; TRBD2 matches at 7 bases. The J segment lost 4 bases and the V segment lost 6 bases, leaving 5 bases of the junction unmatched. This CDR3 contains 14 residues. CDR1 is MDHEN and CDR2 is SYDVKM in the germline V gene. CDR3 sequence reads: CASRQAGTTGELFF. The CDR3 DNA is TGTGCCAGCAGGCAAGCGGGGACCACCGGGGAGCTGTTTTTT.

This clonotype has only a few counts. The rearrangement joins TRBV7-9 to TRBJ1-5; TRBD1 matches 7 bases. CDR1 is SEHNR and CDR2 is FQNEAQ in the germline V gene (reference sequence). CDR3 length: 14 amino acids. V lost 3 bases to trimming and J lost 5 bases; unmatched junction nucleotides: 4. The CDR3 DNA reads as TGTGCCAGCAGCTTCCAGGGGGTCCATCAGCCCCAGCATTTT. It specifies CASSFQGVHQPQHF.

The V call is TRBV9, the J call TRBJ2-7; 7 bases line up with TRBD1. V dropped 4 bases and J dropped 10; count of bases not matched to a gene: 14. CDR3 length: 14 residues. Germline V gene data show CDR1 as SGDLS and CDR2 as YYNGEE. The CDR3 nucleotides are TGTGCCAGCAGCCCGAGGGACAGCAGCACGGAACAGTACTTC. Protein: CASSPRDSSTEQYF.

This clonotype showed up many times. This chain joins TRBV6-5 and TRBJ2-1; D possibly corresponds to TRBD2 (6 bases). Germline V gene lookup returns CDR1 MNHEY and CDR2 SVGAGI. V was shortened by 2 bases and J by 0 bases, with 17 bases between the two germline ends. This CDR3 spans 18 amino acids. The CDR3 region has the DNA TGTGCCAGCAGTTACGAAAGGGAGGCTAGCCGCTCCTACAATGAGCAGTTCTTC. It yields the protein CASSYEREASRSYNEQFF.

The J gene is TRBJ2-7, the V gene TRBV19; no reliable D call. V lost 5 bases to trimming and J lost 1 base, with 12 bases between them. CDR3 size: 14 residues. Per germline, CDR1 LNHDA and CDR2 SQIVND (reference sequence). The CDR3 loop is CASSPSHTSYEQYF. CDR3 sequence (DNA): TGTGCCAGTAGTCCAAGTCACACATCCTACGAGCAGTACTTC.

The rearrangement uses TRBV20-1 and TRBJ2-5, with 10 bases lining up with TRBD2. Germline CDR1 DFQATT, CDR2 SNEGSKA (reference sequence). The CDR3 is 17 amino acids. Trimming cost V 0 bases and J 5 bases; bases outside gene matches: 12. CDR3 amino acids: CSARDSGTSAGGETQYF. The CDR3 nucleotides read TGCAGTGCTAGAGATTCCGGGACTAGCGCTGGTGGGGAGACCCAGTACTTC.

This CDR3 reads CSARDYRGLDTEAFF. The CDR3 DNA follows: TGCAGTGCTAGAGATTACAGGGGGCTGGACACTGAAGCTTTCTTT. V gene TRBV20-1 combines with J gene TRBJ1-1; 9 bases agree with TRBD1. The CDR3 extends over 15 amino acids. After removal of 0 bases from V and 3 bases from J, the junction contained 5 bases not matched to a gene. In germline, CDR1 is DFQATT, CDR2 SNEGSKA (reference sequence).

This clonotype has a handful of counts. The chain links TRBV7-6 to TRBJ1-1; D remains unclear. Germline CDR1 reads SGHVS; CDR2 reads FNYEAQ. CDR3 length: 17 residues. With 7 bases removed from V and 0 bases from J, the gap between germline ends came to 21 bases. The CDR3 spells CASTPKSPRTLNTEAFF. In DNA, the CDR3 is TGTGCCAGCACCCCCAAAAGCCCGAGGACTTTGAACACTGAAGCTTTCTTT.

CDR3 region: CASSPLGGYSNQPQHF. The CDR3 bases are TGTGCCAGCAGCCCCCTGGGAGGTTATAGCAATCAGCCCCAGCATTTT. This sequence joins TRBV7-2 and TRBJ1-5; the D is unclear. The V and J ends lost 5 bases and 0 bases respectively, with 14 bases between them. Looked up from germline, CDR1 is SGHTA and CDR2 is FQGNSA. The CDR3 totals 16 residues.

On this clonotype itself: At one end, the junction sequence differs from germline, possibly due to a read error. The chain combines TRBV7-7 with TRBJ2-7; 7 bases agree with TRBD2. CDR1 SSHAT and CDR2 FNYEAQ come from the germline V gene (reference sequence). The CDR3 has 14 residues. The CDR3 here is CASSFRGDYYEQYF. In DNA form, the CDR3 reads TGTGCTAGCAGCTTTCGGGGGGACTACTACGAGCAGTACTTC.